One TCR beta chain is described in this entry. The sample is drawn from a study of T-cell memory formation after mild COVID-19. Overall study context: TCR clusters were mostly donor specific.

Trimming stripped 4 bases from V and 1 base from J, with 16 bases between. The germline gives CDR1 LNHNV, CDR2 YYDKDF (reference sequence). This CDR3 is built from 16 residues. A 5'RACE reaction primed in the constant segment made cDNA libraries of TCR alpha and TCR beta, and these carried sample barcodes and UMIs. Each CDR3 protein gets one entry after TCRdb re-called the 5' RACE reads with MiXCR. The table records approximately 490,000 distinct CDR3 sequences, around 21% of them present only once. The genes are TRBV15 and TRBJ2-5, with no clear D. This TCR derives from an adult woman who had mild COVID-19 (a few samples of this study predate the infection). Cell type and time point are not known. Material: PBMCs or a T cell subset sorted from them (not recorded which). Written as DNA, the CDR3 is TGTGCCACCAGCAACCGGGTCCTCCTAACCCAAGAGACCCAGTACTTC. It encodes CATSNRVLLTQETQYF.